These 11 T cell receptor beta chains share one sample of origin, sequenced in a study of T cell responses to AZD1222 COVID-19 vaccine. The protocol was immunoSEQ multiplex PCR, while the TCRdb copy is restricted to in-frame clones and leaves out a portion. Of 85,000 or so clones in the sample, 90% are singletons; the top ten hold 5.7%. The specimen comprised peripheral blood, sampled on day 0 of AZD1222 vaccination. The source of these receptors is an adult in good health.

J is TRBJ1-6 and V is TRBV6-6; maybe TRBD1 (6 bases). Trimming left V 3 bases short and J 7 bases short, with 13 bases between. The CDR3 length is 15 residues. Germline CDR1 is MNHNY and CDR2 is SVGAGI (reference sequence). The CDR3 bases are TGTGCCAGCAGTTATTCAGGGGCTGAAAATTCACCCCTCCACTTT. It specifies CASSYSGAENSPLHF.

This clone was recorded only once. The chain carries TRBV5-1 and TRBJ1-3; no definite D call. The CDR3 sequence is 13 residues long. CDR1 and CDR2 from the germline V gene are SGHRS and YFSETQ. Trimming pared 0 bases from V and 6 bases from J, leaving 7 bases between. This CDR3 reads CASSLGAANTIYF. The CDR3 DNA follows: TGCGCCAGCAGCTTGGGGGCGGCAAACACCATATATTTT. Based on the CDR3 plus reference TRBV5-1 and TRBJ1-3, the full variable domain is KAGVTQTPRYLIKTRGQQVTLSCSPISGHRSVSWYQQTPGQGLQFLFEYFSETQRNKGNFPGRFSGRQFSNSRSEMNVSTLELGDSALYLCASSLGAANTIYFGEGSWLTVV.

The rearrangement joins TRBV7-3 to TRBJ2-2; TRBD2 matches at 8 bases. V lost 3 bases and J lost 7; bases outside the gene matches: 22. CDR3 length: 20 residues. CDR1 SGHTA and CDR2 FQGTGA come from the germline V gene. CDR3 region: CASSFIPAVGAGGPLGELFF. For the CDR3, the DNA is TGTGCCAGCAGCTTTATACCCGCGGTTGGGGCGGGGGGTCCTCTCGGGGAGCTGTTTTTT.

This chain uses TRBV2 with TRBJ1-2; TRBD1 might be the D (6 bases). The CDR3 covers 14 residues. Germline CDR1 reads SNHLY; CDR2 reads FYNNEI. Between the trimmed V and J ends, which lost 3 bases and 4 bases, there was a span of 12 bases. The CDR3 DNA sequence: TGTGCCAGCAGTGACCTAGGGGGTTTCTATGGCTACACCTTC. It translates to CASSDLGGFYGYTF.

The chain has TRBV5-1 and TRBJ2-7; 9 bases line up with TRBD1. The germline V gene encodes CDR1 SGHRS and CDR2 YFSETQ. The trim removed 4 bases at V and 2 bases at J, leaving 7 bases unmatched. The CDR3 length is 15 residues. The CDR3: CASSTAGTGTYEQYF. For the CDR3, the DNA is TGCGCCAGCAGCACAGCCGGGACAGGGACCTACGAGCAGTACTTC.

This clone appeared once. The rearrangement uses TRBV6-5 and TRBJ1-1; the D is unclear. CDR1 and CDR2 (germline): MNHEY, SVGAGI. The CDR3 sequence is 11 residues long. Trimming took off 7 bases at V and 0 bases at J, with 3 bases between the two ends. DNA of the CDR3: TGTGCCAGCATTCTGAACACTGAAGCTTTCTTT. Its protein product is CASILNTEAFF.

V gene TRBV19 combines with J gene TRBJ2-1; 7 bases are a match to TRBD2. This CDR3 region has 15 residues. V trimming: 4 bases; J trimming: 4 bases; junction bases outside the gene matches: 7. From germline, CDR1 is LNHDA and CDR2 SQIVND (reference sequence). In DNA, the CDR3 is TGTGCCAGTAGTAGAGAGCGGGGACCTTACAATGAGCAGTTCTTC. Translating it yields CASSRERGPYNEQFF.

The genes are TRBV9 and TRBJ2-7; D is tentatively TRBD1 or TRBD2 (6 bases each). V was shortened by 0 bases and J by 9 bases, with 16 bases between the two germline ends. CDR1 is SGDLS, CDR2 YYNGEE, per germline. This CDR3 comprises 14 residues. The CDR3 DNA reads TGTGCCAGCAGCGTAGGGAGCGTTGGGGGGCCGCAGTACTTC. Encoded protein: CASSVGSVGGPQYF.

This clone was seen only a few times. The chain carries TRBV6-5 and TRBJ1-1; weak D call: TRBD1 (5 bases). V lost 7 bases and J 0 bases, leaving 12 bases between the germline ends. Germline CDR1 and CDR2: MNHEY and SVGAGI. This CDR3 comprises 14 residues. CDR3 protein: CASNVGGMNTEAFF. The CDR3 region has the DNA TGTGCCAGCAATGTGGGGGGAATGAACACTGAAGCTTTCTTT.

The rearrangement joins TRBV28 to TRBJ2-2; possible D gene TRBD1, 5 bases. The germline V and J ends were trimmed by 3 bases and 6 bases, with 11 bases remaining between them. Germline V gene sequence: CDR1 MDHEN, CDR2 SYDVKM. This CDR3 is 14 amino acids long. The CDR3 coding sequence is TGTGCCAGCAGTTTCTTACAGGTTGCCGGGGAGCTGTTTTTT. This translates into CASSFLQVAGELFF. Combining the CDR3 with reference TRBV28 and TRBJ2-2 gives the whole variable domain DVKVTQSSRYLVKRTGEKVFLECVQDMDHENMFWYRQDPGLGLRLIYFSYDVKMKEKGDIPEGYSVSREKKERFSLILESASTNQTSMYLCASSFLQVAGELFFGEGSRLTVL.

The chain combines TRBV4-1 with TRBJ2-1; no definite D call. The germline V and J ends were trimmed by 4 bases and 6 bases, with 4 bases remaining between them. Germline V CDR1 and CDR2: MGHRA, YSYEKL. This CDR3 comprises 11 residues. The CDR3 region has the DNA TGCGCCAGCAGCCCCGGCAATGAGCAGTTCTTC. Protein sequence: CASSPGNEQFF.